The 19 T cell receptor beta chains listed next were all sequenced from one sample in a study of cytomegalovirus exposure and HLA in healthy donors. The study ran its PCR with 60 Vbeta and 13 Jbeta primers. TCRdb keeps only in-frame clones here, not all; method: immunoSEQ multiplex PCR. The sample consists of around 150,000 clones, roughly three quarters of them appearing once. What was sequenced was PBMCs. The source of these receptors is a man under 40 in good health and CMV-seronegative.

The chain employs TRBV29-1 and TRBJ2-4; 8 bases line up with TRBD2. The V and J ends lost 6 bases and 9 bases, in that order; junction bases with no gene match: 7. In germline, CDR1 is SQVTM, CDR2 ANQGSEA. The CDR3 has 12 amino acids. CDR3 bases: TGCAGCGTAGGACTCGGGGGGGGCATTCAGTACTTC. It encodes CSVGLGGGIQYF.

This sequence joins TRBV5-1 and TRBJ2-2, with D maybe TRBD2 (6 bases). With 4 bases removed from V and 3 bases from J, the gap between germline ends came to 10 bases. The V gene's germline CDR1 is SGHRS and CDR2 YFSETQ. The CDR3 runs to 14 residues. CDR3 loop: CASSRDFHTGELFF. For the CDR3, the DNA is TGCGCCAGCAGCCGGGACTTTCACACCGGGGAGCTGTTTTTT.

This chain connects TRBV13 to TRBJ1-1; possible D gene TRBD1, 6 bases. CDR1 and CDR2 from the germline V gene are PRHDT and FYEKMQ (reference sequence). V lost 4 bases to trimming and J lost 6 bases, with 12 bases between them. The CDR3 sequence is 13 residues long. The chain's CDR3 is CASSWQGSAEAFF. CDR3 DNA: TGTGCCAGCAGCTGGCAGGGGAGCGCTGAAGCTTTCTTT.

The gene calls are TRBV6-6 and TRBJ1-2; D unresolved. Trimming took 5 bases from V and 0 from J, leaving 16 bases between them. The CDR3 covers 16 residues. Germline values: CDR1 MNHNY, CDR2 SVGAGI (reference sequence). The CDR3 DNA sequence: TGTGCCAGCAGTGGTTCGGGGTTCCTAGCTAACTATGGCTACACCTTC. Encoded protein: CASSGSGFLANYGYTF.

This chain links TRBV11-3 with TRBJ2-2, with D possibly matching TRBD1 (7 bases). This CDR3 contains 14 residues. The V end lost 5 bases, the J end lost 6 bases, and 13 bases lay between the germline ends. Germline values: CDR1 SGHNT, CDR2 YENEEA. The CDR3 loop is CASSRGQGAGELFF. CDR3 in DNA: TGTGCCAGCAGCCGGGGGCAGGGGGCCGGGGAGCTGTTTTTT.

The rearrangement links TRBV28 to TRBJ1-2, with D unresolved. V was clipped by 1 base and J by 5 bases, with 11 bases between them. This CDR3 spans 14 amino acids. Germline CDR1 is MDHEN and CDR2 is SYDVKM. The CDR3 protein is CASSLFGLLYGYTF. In nucleotides, the CDR3 is TGTGCCAGCAGTTTATTTGGGCTGCTGTATGGCTACACCTTC.

This chain connects TRBV28 to TRBJ2-3; D may be TRBD1 (5 bases). V was shortened by 3 bases and J by 0 bases, with 7 bases between the two germline ends. The CDR3 consists of 14 residues. The V gene's germline CDR1 is MDHEN and CDR2 SYDVKM. The CDR3 protein is CASSFSGSTDTQYF. Here the CDR3 DNA reads TGTGCCAGCAGTTTTTCAGGGAGCACAGATACGCAGTATTTT.

J is TRBJ2-4 and V is TRBV7-9; D is unclear. The V end was cut by 0 bases, the J end by 0 bases, with 6 bases between. The CDR3 length is 15 residues. The V gene's germline CDR1 is SEHNR and CDR2 FQNEAQ (reference sequence). CDR3 sequence reads: CASSLASVAKNIQYF. CDR3 nucleotide sequence: TGTGCCAGCAGCTTAGCGTCTGTAGCCAAAAACATTCAGTACTTC.

In its sample, this clone was seen a few times. The chain recombines TRBV6-5 with TRBJ1-1; D call uncertain. The CDR3 is made up of 15 amino acids. The V gene lost 1 base and the J gene lost 1 base, with 10 bases spanning the gap. Looked up from germline, CDR1 is MNHEY and CDR2 is SVGAGI. The CDR3 nucleotides read TGTGCCAGCAGTTACTTCCTTACAAGGAACACTGAAGCTTTCTTT. Translated, it gives CASSYFLTRNTEAFF.

V usage is TRBV18 and J usage is TRBJ1-4; D unresolved. V lost 2 bases and J 6 bases, leaving 13 bases between the germline ends. CDR3 size: 15 residues. CDR1 KGHSH and CDR2 LQKENI come from the germline V gene. CDR3 residues: CASSPRSGEDEKLFF. The CDR3 nucleotides read TGTGCCAGCTCACCAAGAAGCGGGGAAGATGAAAAACTGTTTTTT.

CDR3 protein: CASSSGLAGGGEQYF. For the CDR3, the DNA is TGTGCCAGCAGTTCAGGACTAGCGGGAGGCGGGGAGCAGTACTTC. The chain joins TRBV28 to TRBJ2-7; TRBD2 matches at 14 bases. The junction had 6 bases not matched to a gene; V was cut back by 4 bases and J by 7 bases. CDR1 and CDR2 (germline): MDHEN, SYDVKM. The length of the CDR3 is 15 residues.

A few counts support this clone. The chain combines TRBV4-3 with TRBJ2-2; TRBD2 is a possible D gene (5 bases). The CDR3 covers 16 residues. The V end was cut by 2 bases, the J end by 1 base, with 11 bases between. CDR1 and CDR2 from the germline V gene are LGHNA and YSLEER. The CDR3 region has the DNA TGCGCCAGCAGCCAATTAGGAGGCAGGAACACCGGGGAGCTGTTTTTT. It yields the protein CASSQLGGRNTGELFF.

The chain carries TRBV27 and TRBJ1-2, with 8 bases aligning to TRBD1. In germline, CDR1 is MNHEY, CDR2 SMNVEV (reference sequence). V shed 5 bases, J shed 2 bases, and the junction held 4 bases outside the gene matches. This CDR3 has 14 residues. CDR3 residues: CASSDGQGNYGYTF. The CDR3 DNA reads as TGTGCCAGCAGTGACGGACAGGGAAACTATGGCTACACCTTC.

The chain uses TRBV2 and TRBJ2-5; TRBD2 matches 12 bases. TRBJ2-7 matches the DNA end more closely, so the J call is doubtful. Germline V gene data show CDR1 as SNHLY and CDR2 as FYNNEI. The length of the CDR3 is 14 residues. This chain's CDR3 is CASSPTSGGYEQYF. The CDR3 nucleotides read TGTGCCAGCAGTCCGACTAGCGGGGGCTACGAGCAGTACTTC.

This clone was found once. The chain couples TRBV7-6 to TRBJ2-1, with 13 nucleotides matching TRBD2. There are 15 residues in the CDR3. Germline CDR1 reads SGHVS; CDR2 reads FNYEAQ. The V segment lost 4 bases and the J segment 6 bases; nucleotides outside the gene matches: 3. The CDR3 spells CASSSTSGRVNEQFF. CDR3 coding DNA: TGTGCCAGCAGCTCTACTAGCGGGAGGGTCAATGAGCAGTTCTTC.

This clone was seen a handful of times. The chain has TRBV6-1 and TRBJ2-1, with TRBD1 matching over 10 bases. The CDR3 is made up of 16 amino acids. Germline V gives CDR1 MNHNS, CDR2 SASEGT. With 4 bases clipped from V and 5 bases from J, the junction kept 8 bases outside the gene matches. The CDR3: CASSGLPGQGNNEQFF. In nucleotides, the CDR3 is TGTGCCAGCAGTGGATTACCGGGACAGGGGAACAATGAGCAGTTCTTC.

The genes are TRBV9 and TRBJ2-5, with 13 positions matching TRBD2. The CDR3 extends over 22 amino acids. Germline V lookup: CDR1 SGDLS, CDR2 YYNGEE. V was pared by 0 bases and J by 0 bases, with 17 bases of the junction left unmatched. CDR3: CASSVGGLGLAGAWGYQETQYF. The DNA for the CDR3 is TGTGCCAGCAGCGTAGGCGGCTTAGGACTAGCGGGAGCATGGGGGTACCAAGAGACCCAGTACTTC.

The rearrangement links TRBV19 to TRBJ2-5; 7 bases agree with TRBD1. CDR1 and CDR2 (germline): LNHDA, SQIVND (reference sequence). The CDR3 has 14 amino acids. With V trimmed by 5 bases and J by 3 bases, 6 bases remained unmatched. The CDR3 sequence: CASSLYRGKETQYF. CDR3 nucleotides: TGTGCCAGTAGTCTGTACAGGGGTAAAGAGACCCAGTACTTC.

The count of this clone is one. The genes are TRBV5-6 and TRBJ2-1; TRBD1 aligns across 7 bases. V lost 4 bases to trimming and J lost 3 bases; unmatched junction nucleotides: 4. The CDR3 length is 14 residues. Germline CDR1 reads SGHDT; CDR2 reads YYEEEE. The CDR3 sequence is CASSHRDSYNEQFF. The CDR3 DNA follows: TGTGCCAGCAGCCATAGGGACAGCTACAATGAGCAGTTCTTC.